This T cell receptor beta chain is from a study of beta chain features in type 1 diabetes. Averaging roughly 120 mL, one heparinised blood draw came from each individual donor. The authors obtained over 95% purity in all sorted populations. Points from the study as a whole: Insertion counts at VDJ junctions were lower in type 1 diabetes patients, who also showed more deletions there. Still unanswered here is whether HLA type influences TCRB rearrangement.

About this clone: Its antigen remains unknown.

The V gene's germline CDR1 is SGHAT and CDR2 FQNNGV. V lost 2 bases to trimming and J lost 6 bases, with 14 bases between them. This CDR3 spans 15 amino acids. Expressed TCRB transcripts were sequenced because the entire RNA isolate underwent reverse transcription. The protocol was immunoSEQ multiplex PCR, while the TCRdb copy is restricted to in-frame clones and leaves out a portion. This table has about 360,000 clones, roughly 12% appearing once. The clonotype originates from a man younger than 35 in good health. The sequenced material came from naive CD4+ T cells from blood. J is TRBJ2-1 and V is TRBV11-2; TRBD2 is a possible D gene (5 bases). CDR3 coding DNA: TGTGCCAGCAGCTTATCGTCAGGAGGTGGCAATGAGCAGTTCTTC. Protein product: CASSLSSGGGNEQFF.